One and the same sample provided the 5 T cell receptor beta chains below, sequenced in a study of blood T cells in healthy people across ages. Next came a second PCR, run for about 7 to 11 cycles, which used a sample-barcoded 5' primer along with a J-beta primer mix. MiXCR was run by TCRdb on the 5' RACE reads, yielding one entry per CDR3 protein. The sample has 850,000 to 1,100,000 distinct CDR3 sequences, around two fifths seen once. Sequenced sample: blood. The receptors come from a man aged 18 to 30 in good health.

The J gene is TRBJ2-2, the V gene TRBV28, with D possibly matching TRBD1 (6 bases). This CDR3 has 16 residues. Trimming took 7 bases from V and 7 from J, leaving 22 bases between them. Germline V gives CDR1 MDHEN, CDR2 SYDVKM. The CDR3 spells CASTPEGVHTGGELFF. As DNA, the CDR3 is TGTGCCAGCACCCCCGAGGGGGTCCATACGGGCGGGGAGCTGTTTTTT.

This chain connects TRBV7-2 to TRBJ1-2; D is perhaps TRBD1 (6 bases). There are 18 residues in the CDR3. V was shortened by 5 bases and J by 0 bases, with 22 bases between the two germline ends. Germline V CDR1 and CDR2: SGHTA, FQGNSA. The CDR3 region is CASSPLPGDNLSNYGYTF. CDR3 in DNA: TGTGCCAGCAGCCCACTACCCGGGGACAACCTTTCTAACTATGGCTACACCTTC.

This clonotype turned up a few times. This chain uses TRBV7-3 with TRBJ1-1, with TRBD1 as a possible D gene (5 bases). The CDR3 length is 17 residues. V was pared by 2 bases and J by 5 bases, with 21 bases between. Germline lookup yields CDR1 SGHTA and CDR2 FQGTGA. This CDR3 reads CASSLGAGRGRGTEAFF. For the CDR3, the DNA is TGTGCCAGCAGCTTAGGGGCAGGCCGGGGTCGGGGTACTGAAGCTTTCTTT.

This clonotype was found a few times. The chain has TRBV14 and TRBJ2-1, with a possible D match to TRBD1 (6 bases). Per the germline V gene, CDR1 is SGHDN and CDR2 is FVKESK. The CDR3 runs to 16 residues. Between the trimmed V and J ends, which lost 3 bases and 7 bases, there was a span of 19 bases. DNA for the CDR3: TGTGCCAGCAGCCACCCACTCTACAGGGAATGGAATGAGCAGTTCTTC. Translation: CASSHPLYREWNEQFF.

This clonotype was recorded a few times. The rearrangement uses TRBV20-1 and TRBJ1-2; possible D gene TRBD1, 6 bases. V lost 5 bases and J lost 3, with 13 bases in between. Germline values: CDR1 DFQATT, CDR2 SNEGSKA (reference sequence). The CDR3 totals 13 residues. CDR3: CSAGGGSHYGYTF. CDR3 nucleotides: TGCAGTGCTGGAGGGGGGAGTCACTATGGCTACACCTTC.